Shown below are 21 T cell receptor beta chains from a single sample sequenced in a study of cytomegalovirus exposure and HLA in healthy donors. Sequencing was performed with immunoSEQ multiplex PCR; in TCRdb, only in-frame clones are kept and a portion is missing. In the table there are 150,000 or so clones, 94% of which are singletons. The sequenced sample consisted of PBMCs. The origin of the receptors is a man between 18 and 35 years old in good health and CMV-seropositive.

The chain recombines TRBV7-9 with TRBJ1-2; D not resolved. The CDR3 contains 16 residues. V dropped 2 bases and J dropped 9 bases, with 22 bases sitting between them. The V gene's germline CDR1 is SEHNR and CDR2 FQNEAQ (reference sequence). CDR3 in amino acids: CASSLRPRGRAASYTF. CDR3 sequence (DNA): TGTGCCAGCAGCTTAAGGCCTCGAGGGAGGGCTGCGAGCTACACCTTC.

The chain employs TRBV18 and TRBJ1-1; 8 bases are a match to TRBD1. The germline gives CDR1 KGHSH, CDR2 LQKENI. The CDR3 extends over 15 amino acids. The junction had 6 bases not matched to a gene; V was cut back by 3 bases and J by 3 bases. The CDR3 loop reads CASSPAQGAYTEAFF. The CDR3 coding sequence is TGTGCCAGCTCACCGGCTCAGGGGGCCTACACTGAAGCTTTCTTT.

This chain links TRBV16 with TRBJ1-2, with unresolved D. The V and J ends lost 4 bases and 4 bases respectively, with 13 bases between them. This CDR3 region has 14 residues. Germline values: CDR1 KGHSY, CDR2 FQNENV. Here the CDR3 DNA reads TGTGCCAGCAGCCGTTCCTCTACTTCCTATGGCTACACCTTC. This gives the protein CASSRSSTSYGYTF.

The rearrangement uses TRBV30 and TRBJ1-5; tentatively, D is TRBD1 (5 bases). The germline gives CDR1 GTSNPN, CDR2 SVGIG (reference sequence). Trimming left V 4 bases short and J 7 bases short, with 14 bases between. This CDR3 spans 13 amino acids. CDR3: CAWKGREGQPQHF. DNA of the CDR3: TGTGCCTGGAAGGGCAGGGAGGGACAGCCCCAGCATTTT.

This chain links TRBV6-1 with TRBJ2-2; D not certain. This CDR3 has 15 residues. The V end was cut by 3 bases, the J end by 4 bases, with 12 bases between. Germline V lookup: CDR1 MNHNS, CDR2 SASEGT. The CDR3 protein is CASSEFSALTGELFF. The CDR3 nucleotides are TGTGCCAGCAGTGAGTTCAGTGCCCTCACCGGGGAGCTGTTTTTT.

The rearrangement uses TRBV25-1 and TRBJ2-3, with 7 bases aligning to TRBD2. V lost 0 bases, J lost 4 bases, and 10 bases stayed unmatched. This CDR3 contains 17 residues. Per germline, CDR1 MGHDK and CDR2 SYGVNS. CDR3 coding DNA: TGTGCCAGCAGTGAATATTATTCTGCGGGAGTGTCAGATACGCAGTATTTT. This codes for CASSEYYSAGVSDTQYF.

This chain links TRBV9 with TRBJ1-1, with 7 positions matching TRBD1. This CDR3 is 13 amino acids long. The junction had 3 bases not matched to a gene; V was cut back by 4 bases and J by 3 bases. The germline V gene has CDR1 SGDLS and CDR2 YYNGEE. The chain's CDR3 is CASSSDRDTEAFF. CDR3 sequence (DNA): TGTGCCAGCAGCTCCGACAGGGACACTGAAGCTTTCTTT. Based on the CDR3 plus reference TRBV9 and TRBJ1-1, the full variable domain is DSGVTQTPKHLITATGQRVTLRCSPRSGDLSVYWYQQSLDQGLQFLIQYYNGEERAKGNILERFSAQQFPDLHSELNLSSLELGDSALYFCASSSDRDTEAFFGQGTRLTVV.

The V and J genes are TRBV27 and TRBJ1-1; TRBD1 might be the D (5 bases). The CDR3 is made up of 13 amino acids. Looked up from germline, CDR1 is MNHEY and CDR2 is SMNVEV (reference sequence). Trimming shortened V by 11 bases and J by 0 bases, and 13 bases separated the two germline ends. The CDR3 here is CAVGGNLNTEAFF. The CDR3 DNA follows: TGTGCCGTTGGGGGGAACTTGAACACTGAAGCTTTCTTT.

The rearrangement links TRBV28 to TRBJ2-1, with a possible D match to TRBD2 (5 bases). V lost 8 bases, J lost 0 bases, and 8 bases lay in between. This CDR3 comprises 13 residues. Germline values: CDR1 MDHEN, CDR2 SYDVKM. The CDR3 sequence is CASAGDSYNEQFF. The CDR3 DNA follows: TGTGCCAGCGCGGGTGACTCCTACAATGAGCAGTTCTTC. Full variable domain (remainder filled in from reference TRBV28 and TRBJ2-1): DVKVTQSSRYLVKRTGEKVFLECVQDMDHENMFWYRQDPGLGLRLIYFSYDVKMKEKGDIPEGYSVSREKKERFSLILESASTNQTSMYLCASAGDSYNEQFFGPGTRLTVL.

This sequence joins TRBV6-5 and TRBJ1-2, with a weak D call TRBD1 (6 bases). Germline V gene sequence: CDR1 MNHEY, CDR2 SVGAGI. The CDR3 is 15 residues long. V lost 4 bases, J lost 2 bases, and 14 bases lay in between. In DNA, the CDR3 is TGTGCCAGCAGTTCGAGGGTAGGGACAAACTATGGCTACACCTTC. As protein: CASSSRVGTNYGYTF.

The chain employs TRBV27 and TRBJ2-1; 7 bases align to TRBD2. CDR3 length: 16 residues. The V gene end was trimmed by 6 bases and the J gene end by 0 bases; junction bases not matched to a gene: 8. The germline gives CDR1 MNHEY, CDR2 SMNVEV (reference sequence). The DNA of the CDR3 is TGTGCCAGCAGCCGGGCGGGCGGGAGCTCCTACAATGAGCAGTTCTTC. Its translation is CASSRAGGSSYNEQFF.

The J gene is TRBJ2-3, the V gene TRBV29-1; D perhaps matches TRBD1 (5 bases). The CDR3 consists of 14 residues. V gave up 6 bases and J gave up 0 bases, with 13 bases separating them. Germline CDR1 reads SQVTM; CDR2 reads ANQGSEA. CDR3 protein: CSVDDSLSTDTQYF. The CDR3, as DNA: TGCAGCGTAGATGACAGCCTCAGCACAGATACGCAGTATTTT.

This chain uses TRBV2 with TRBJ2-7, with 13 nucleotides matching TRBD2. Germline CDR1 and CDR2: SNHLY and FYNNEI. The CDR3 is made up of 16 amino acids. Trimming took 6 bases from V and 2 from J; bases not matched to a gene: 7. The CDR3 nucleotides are TGTGCCAGCAGGACCCCTACTAGCGGGAGGGCCTACGAGCAGTACTTC. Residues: CASRTPTSGRAYEQYF.

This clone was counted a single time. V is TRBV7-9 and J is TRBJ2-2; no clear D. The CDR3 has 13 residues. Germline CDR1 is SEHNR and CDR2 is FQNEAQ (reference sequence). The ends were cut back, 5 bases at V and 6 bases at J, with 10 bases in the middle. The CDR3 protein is CASSIISPGELFF. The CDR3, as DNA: TGTGCCAGCAGCATAATCTCCCCCGGGGAGCTGTTTTTT. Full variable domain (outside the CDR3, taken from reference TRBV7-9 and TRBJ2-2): DTGVSQNPRHKITKRGQNVTFRCDPISEHNRLYWYRQTLGQGPEFLTYFQNEAQLEKSRLLSDRFSAERPKGSFSTLEIQRTEQGDSAMYLCASSIISPGELFFGEGSRLTVL.

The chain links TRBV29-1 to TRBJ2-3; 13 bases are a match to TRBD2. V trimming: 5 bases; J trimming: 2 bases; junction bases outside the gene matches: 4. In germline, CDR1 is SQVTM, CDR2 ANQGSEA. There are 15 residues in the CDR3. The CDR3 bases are TGCAGCGTTTATGGACTAGCGGGGGTCACAGATACGCAGTATTTT. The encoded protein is CSVYGLAGVTDTQYF.

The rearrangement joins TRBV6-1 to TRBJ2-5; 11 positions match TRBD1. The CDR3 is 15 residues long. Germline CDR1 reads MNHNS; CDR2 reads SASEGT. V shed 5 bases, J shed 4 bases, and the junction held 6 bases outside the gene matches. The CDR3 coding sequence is TGTGCCAGCAGTTTGGACAGGGGGCAACCAGAGACCCAGTACTTC. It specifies CASSLDRGQPETQYF.

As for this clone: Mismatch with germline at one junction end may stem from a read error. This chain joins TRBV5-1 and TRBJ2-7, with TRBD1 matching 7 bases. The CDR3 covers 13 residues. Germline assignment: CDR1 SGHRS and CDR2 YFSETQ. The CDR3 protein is CASSPPEGQEWCF. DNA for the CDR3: TGCGCCAGCAGCCCCCCAGAAGGACAGGAGTGGTGCTTC.

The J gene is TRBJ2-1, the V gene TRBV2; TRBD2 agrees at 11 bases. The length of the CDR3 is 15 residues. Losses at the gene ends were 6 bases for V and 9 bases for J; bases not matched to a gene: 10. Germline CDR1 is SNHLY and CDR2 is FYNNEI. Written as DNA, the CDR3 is TGTGCCAGCAGACCGGGACTAGCGGCCCTAGGTGAGCAGTTCTTC. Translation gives CASRPGLAALGEQFF.

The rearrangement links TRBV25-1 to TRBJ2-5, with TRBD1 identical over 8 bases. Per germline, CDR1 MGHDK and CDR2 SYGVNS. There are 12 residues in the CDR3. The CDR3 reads CVDRERTETQYF. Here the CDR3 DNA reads TGTGTGGACAGGGAGAGGACGGAGACCCAGTACTTC.

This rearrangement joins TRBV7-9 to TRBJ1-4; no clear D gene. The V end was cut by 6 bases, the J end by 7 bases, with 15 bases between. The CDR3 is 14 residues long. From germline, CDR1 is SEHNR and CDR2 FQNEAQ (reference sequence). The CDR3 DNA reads TGTGCCAGCAGTCTCCAGAGTGAGGGTGAAAAACTGTTTTTT. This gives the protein CASSLQSEGEKLFF.

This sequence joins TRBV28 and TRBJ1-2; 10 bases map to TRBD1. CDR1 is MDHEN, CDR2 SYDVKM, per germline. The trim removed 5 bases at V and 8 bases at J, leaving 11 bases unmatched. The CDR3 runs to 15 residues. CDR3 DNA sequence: TGTGCCAGCAGTGCGCCCGGGACAGGGGTCCGCGGCTACACCTTC. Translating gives CASSAPGTGVRGYTF.